The sequence of this TCR beta chain was determined in a study of blood T cell repertoires in COVID-19 (TCRdb year 2020). Study-wide context: Samples covering the acute and convalescent phases of COVID-19 were provided by collaborators in the United States, Italy and Spain. The dataset comprised deeply sampled blood TCRbeta repertoires from subjects exposed to, actively infected with, or recovered from COVID-19. The material from the prospective study consisted of cDNA or gDNA derived from T cells, B-cell-depleted T cells, or PBMCs. Sample metadata almost always included a de-identified subject ID, COVID-19 status, age in years and sex. The repertoires were made available in a free public database intended to serve as a resource for research on the immune response to SARS-CoV-2. Where available, HLA class I and class II types were obtained from metadata supplied by the sample provider rather than from assay-based typing. Samples were obtained from the ongoing ImmuneRACE study (first 160 participants) and from approximately 1,200 subjects provided by 6 global collaborators.

Collaborating institutions collected whole blood in K2EDTA tubes following their own protocols. For TCRbeta analysis, collaborators shipped samples in one of three forms: frozen whole blood, isolated PBMCs, or DNA extracted from either of those sample types. CDR1 MNHEY and CDR2 SVGAGI were looked up in the germline V gene. Ends trimmed: V by 5 bases, J by 6 bases; bases unmatched to a gene: 6. From its cysteine to its phenylalanine, the CDR3 spans 15 amino acids. The retained sequence is limited to the CDR3, 45 bases, with the frame set at the first base. General study outcomes and caveats: The amount of clinical and demographic metadata varied by source and participant and was provided uncurated.

As for this clone: The antigen this receptor binds is unknown. The sample holds no much larger clone one base away, and base qualities are not on file.

The immunoSEQ Assay, a bias-controlled multiplex PCR, was used to amplify TCRbeta CDR3 regions from genomic DNA. The study's processing was this. Nucleated cell counts per sample were estimated from amplification of reference gene primers within the assay. Sequence reads were collapsed and filtered to measure the absolute abundance of every unique TCRbeta CDR3 rearrangement. Productive Simpson clonality was computed per sample as the square root of Simpson's diversity index over productive rearrangements. Entries here come from immuneACCESS through TCRdb and include only in-frame sequences with V and J called. Some clones fail to appear in such tables; in the studies checked, an unresolved V gene covers under half of the shortfall, and the cause of the remainder is unknown. That table gives V, J and clone size, and the DNA gave D and trimming. For this sample there are over 100,000 clones; around three quarters appear just once. The leading ten clones occupy roughly 4.3% of the sample.

The sequence came from a woman of 80 years or more with acute or convalescent COVID-19. The source material was peripheral blood. The chain joins TRBV6-5 to TRBJ1-5, and TRBD1 matches 11 of the central bases. The CDR3 has the sequence CASSRDRGSSQPQHF. The nucleotide sequence reads as follows: TGTGCCAGCAGTCGGGACAGGGGGTCTAGTCAGCCCCAGCATTTT.